These 32 T cell receptor beta chains came from one sample sequenced in a study of PD-L1 blockade in urothelial cancer (TCRdb year 2017). The method was the immunoSEQ multiplex PCR assay. What TCRdb holds here is the immuneACCESS table cut down to in-frame rearrangements. Part of the clones is not present; checked against another copy, under half of the missing clones reflect an unresolved V gene, and the others are unexplained. The sample includes tens of thousands of clones, with around 89% observed a single time. Jointly, the top ten make up around 1.7% of the sample. This sample's time point label indicates: pretreatment peripheral blood. Sequences were derived from PBMCs, sampled around atezolizumab (anti-PD-L1) treatment. These receptors originate from a man in his fifties or sixties with urothelial cancer.

The rearrangement uses TRBV10-1 and TRBJ2-3; TRBD1 matches at 10 bases. In germline, CDR1 is WNHNN, CDR2 SYGVQD (reference sequence). V shed 4 bases, J shed 4 bases, and the junction held 8 bases outside the gene matches. This CDR3 has 16 residues. The CDR3 loop reads CASSGNRQGASDTQYF. CDR3 DNA sequence: TGCGCCAGCAGTGGAAATCGACAGGGGGCATCAGATACGCAGTATTTT.

This clone was seen only a few times. The V gene is TRBV18, the J gene TRBJ1-1; the D gene is possibly TRBD1 (5 bases). V was shortened by 2 bases and J by 0 bases, with 16 bases between the two germline ends. The CDR3 runs 17 residues. From germline, CDR1 is KGHSH and CDR2 LQKENI. CDR3 sequence: CASSPNLLGALNTEAFF. Here the CDR3 DNA reads TGTGCCAGCTCACCAAACCTACTTGGGGCTCTGAACACTGAAGCTTTCTTT.

The genes are TRBV30 and TRBJ1-6; no definite D call. This CDR3 has 12 residues. CDR1 GTSNPN and CDR2 SVGIG come from the germline V gene (reference sequence). V lost 2 bases and J lost 13, with 12 bases in between. CDR3 loop: CAWSREGRPLHF. CDR3 nucleotide sequence: TGTGCCTGGAGTAGAGAGGGTCGGCCCCTCCACTTT.

This clone occurred once. This sequence joins TRBV27 and TRBJ2-2, with D possibly matching TRBD1 (5 bases). V was trimmed by 5 bases and J by 3 bases, leaving 16 bases between them. Germline CDR1 MNHEY, CDR2 SMNVEV (reference sequence). The CDR3 is 16 residues long. CDR3: CASSPRTRGDTGELFF. In DNA, the CDR3 is TGTGCCAGCAGTCCGCGGACAAGGGGCGACACCGGGGAGCTGTTTTTT.

The chain is built from TRBV9 and TRBJ2-2; D possibly corresponds to TRBD1 (6 bases). The V gene lost 4 bases and the J gene lost 4 bases, with 17 bases spanning the gap. The CDR3 contains 16 residues. From germline, CDR1 is SGDLS and CDR2 YYNGEE. The CDR3 nucleotides are TGTGCCAGCAGCCTACGACAGGTGGAAAGCACCGGGGAGCTGTTTTTT. Its protein product is CASSLRQVESTGELFF.

V usage is TRBV7-9 and J usage is TRBJ2-7; 11 nucleotides match TRBD1. Germline CDR1 reads SEHNR; CDR2 reads FQNEAQ (reference sequence). V trimming: 2 bases; J trimming: 3 bases; junction bases outside the gene matches: 9. CDR3 length: 17 residues. CDR3 residues: CASSLLPGQGGNYEQYF. CDR3 in DNA: TGTGCCAGCAGCTTACTACCGGGACAGGGGGGAAACTACGAGCAGTACTTC.

This sequence joins TRBV2 and TRBJ2-7; 7 bases match TRBD1. Germline lookup yields CDR1 SNHLY and CDR2 FYNNEI. V lost 6 bases and J lost 0; bases outside the gene matches: 5. The CDR3 contains 14 residues. CDR3 region: CASSRGQDSYEQYF. As DNA, the CDR3 is TGTGCCAGCAGCCGAGGACAGGACTCCTACGAGCAGTACTTC.

This chain joins TRBV2 and TRBJ1-1, with 10 nucleotides matching TRBD1. The CDR3 spans 17 residues. Per the germline V gene, CDR1 is SNHLY and CDR2 is FYNNEI. V lost 3 bases, J lost 2 bases, and 9 bases stayed unmatched. The CDR3 protein is CASSDPLRQGANTEAFF. The CDR3 bases are TGTGCCAGCAGTGATCCCCTCCGACAGGGGGCCAACACTGAAGCTTTCTTT. Together with reference TRBV2 and TRBJ1-1, the CDR3 gives the full variable domain: EPEVTQTPSHQVTQMGQEVILRCVPISNHLYFYWYRQILGQKVEFLVSFYNNEISEKSEIFDDQFSVERPDGSNFTLKIRSTKLEDSAMYFCASSDPLRQGANTEAFFGQGTRLTVV.

The genes are TRBV9 and TRBJ1-3; D may be TRBD1 (5 bases). CDR3 length: 15 residues. The germline gives CDR1 SGDLS, CDR2 YYNGEE. Between the trimmed V and J ends, which lost 3 bases and 0 bases, there was a span of 10 bases. The CDR3 region has the DNA TGTGCCAGCAGCGCGGGACTCAGCTCTGGAAACACCATATATTTT. Encoded protein: CASSAGLSSGNTIYF.

This rearrangement joins TRBV7-3 to TRBJ2-1; tentative D call: TRBD2 (6 bases). The V end was cut by 5 bases, the J end by 5 bases, with 13 bases between. CDR1 and CDR2 from the germline V gene are SGHTA and FQGTGA. The CDR3 extends over 14 amino acids. CDR3 sequence (DNA): TGTGCCAGCAGCCCAACGACTAGTCACAATGAGCAGTTCTTC. Its protein product is CASSPTTSHNEQFF.

This clone appeared a few times. This chain joins TRBV2 and TRBJ1-1; no firm D call. The V gene's germline CDR1 is SNHLY and CDR2 FYNNEI. The CDR3 consists of 12 residues. V gave up 6 bases and J gave up 7 bases, with 12 bases separating them. The CDR3 region is CASRANGFEAFF. The CDR3 nucleotides read TGTGCCAGCAGAGCGAACGGGTTTGAAGCTTTCTTT.

The V and J genes are TRBV10-3 and TRBJ2-3; the match to TRBD1 covers 7 bases. Germline V lookup: CDR1 ENHRY, CDR2 SYGVKD. The CDR3 totals 13 residues. V was pared by 11 bases and J by 6 bases, with 11 bases of the junction left unmatched. CDR3 sequence (DNA): TGTGCCGCTCAAGGGGGCCCTCAGGATACGCAGTATTTT. Its translation is CAAQGGPQDTQYF.

V and J are TRBV6-1 and TRBJ1-3, with D tentatively TRBD1 (6 bases). Trimming removed 3 bases at V and 4 bases at J, with 13 bases between. CDR3 length equals 15 residues. Germline V lookup: CDR1 MNHNS, CDR2 SASEGT. CDR3 sequence reads: CASSDGGLHGNTIYF. CDR3 DNA sequence: TGTGCCAGCAGTGACGGGGGGCTACACGGAAACACCATATATTTT.

This clone was counted a single time. The chain has TRBV7-2 and TRBJ1-1; a possible D gene is TRBD1 (5 bases). V dropped 3 bases and J dropped 0 bases, with 14 bases sitting between them. This CDR3 region has 16 residues. Germline CDR1 is SGHTA and CDR2 is FQGNSA. CDR3 in amino acids: CASSLGRRQMNTEAFF. The CDR3, as DNA: TGTGCCAGCAGCTTGGGGCGCCGACAGATGAACACTGAAGCTTTCTTT.

This chain links TRBV7-2 with TRBJ1-1, with no clear D. The CDR3 is 13 residues long. From germline, CDR1 is SGHTA and CDR2 FQGNSA. The germline V and J ends were trimmed by 4 bases and 5 bases, with 11 bases remaining between them. The CDR3 DNA follows: TGTGCCAGCAGCTCCTCCCTGGCTACTGAAGCTTTCTTT. Protein: CASSSSLATEAFF.

The rearrangement uses TRBV14 and TRBJ2-3; 9 bases match TRBD2. The germline gives CDR1 SGHDN, CDR2 FVKESK. The CDR3 is 17 amino acids. Trimming cost V 4 bases and J 3 bases; bases outside gene matches: 11. CDR3 nucleotides: TGTGCCAGCAGCCGCTTCACTGGGACTAGCTTAACAGATACGCAGTATTTT. Encoded protein: CASSRFTGTSLTDTQYF.

This chain uses TRBV9 with TRBJ2-6; D might be TRBD1 (5 bases). V was clipped by 1 base and J by 0 bases, with 14 bases between them. The CDR3 covers 18 residues. Germline CDR1 and CDR2: SGDLS and YYNGEE. This CDR3 is CASSVSVRASSGANVLTF. For the CDR3, the DNA is TGTGCCAGCAGCGTATCTGTCAGGGCCAGCTCTGGGGCCAACGTCCTGACTTTC.

This clone was observed a single time. This chain links TRBV7-9 with TRBJ1-1; maybe TRBD1 (6 bases). The CDR3 contains 14 residues. V was pared by 3 bases and J by 3 bases, with 11 bases between. Germline CDR1 and CDR2: SEHNR and FQNEAQ (reference sequence). In DNA form, the CDR3 reads TGTGCCAGCAGCTTTAGACAGGTGGACACTGAAGCTTTCTTT. Its translation: CASSFRQVDTEAFF.

Only one count was recorded for this clone. The rearrangement links TRBV6-5 to TRBJ2-3, with TRBD1 identical over 7 bases. The CDR3 extends over 14 amino acids. Germline V gene lookup returns CDR1 MNHEY and CDR2 SVGAGI. J was trimmed by 4 bases and V by 8 bases; bases with no gene match: 9. CDR3 residues: CASSGRGLSDTQYF. The CDR3 DNA reads as TGTGCCAGCTCTGGTAGGGGGCTTTCAGATACGCAGTATTTT.

The rearrangement uses TRBV11-3 and TRBJ2-1; D uncertain. Per the germline V gene, CDR1 is SGHNT and CDR2 is YENEEA. The CDR3 length is 13 residues. The ends were cut back, 1 base at V and 5 bases at J, with 6 bases in the middle. The CDR3 region is CASSLVRHNEQFF. CDR3 sequence (DNA): TGTGCCAGCAGCTTAGTCAGGCACAATGAGCAGTTCTTC.

This clone was detected once. The chain joins TRBV4-1 to TRBJ2-1, with D tentatively TRBD2 (6 bases). The CDR3 sequence is 16 residues long. Trimming cost V 0 bases and J 2 bases, with 11 bases left between them. The germline CDR1 and CDR2 sequences are MGHRA and YSYEKL. The CDR3 DNA is TGCGCCAGCAGCCAAGAAACTAGCCATACCTACAATGAGCAGTTCTTC. Translating gives CASSQETSHTYNEQFF.

This chain links TRBV7-2 with TRBJ2-7, with D unresolved. V gave up 5 bases and J gave up 3 bases, with 8 bases separating them. Per the germline V gene, CDR1 is SGHTA and CDR2 is FQGNSA. The CDR3 totals 12 residues. For the CDR3, the DNA is TGTGCCAGCAGCGCCCAGCGCTACGAGCAGTACTTC. Translating gives CASSAQRYEQYF. Combining the CDR3 with reference TRBV7-2 and TRBJ2-7 gives the whole variable domain GAGVSQSPSNKVTEKGKDVELRCDPISGHTALYWYRQSLGQGLEFLIYFQGNSAPDKSGLPSDRFSAERTGGSVSTLTIQRTQQEDSAVYLCASSAQRYEQYFGPGTRLTVT.

V and J are TRBV6-1 and TRBJ2-7, with 7 positions matching TRBD1. The CDR3 has 15 amino acids. The V gene's germline CDR1 is MNHNS and CDR2 SASEGT. V was clipped by 3 bases and J by 4 bases; unmatched bases: 9. The CDR3 reads CASSDDRALGYEQYF. Here the CDR3 DNA reads TGTGCCAGCAGTGATGACAGGGCCCTAGGTTACGAGCAGTACTTC.

The V call is TRBV19, the J call TRBJ2-7; 10 bases align to TRBD1. CDR1 is LNHDA, CDR2 SQIVND, per germline (reference sequence). CDR3 size: 15 residues. Germline trimming cut 5 bases from V and 6 bases from J; bases unmatched to any gene: 10. CDR3 sequence (DNA): TGTGCCAGTAGTGCTTCCGGGACAGGGGTTGTCGAGCAGTACTTC. This translates into CASSASGTGVVEQYF.

This chain connects TRBV4-3 to TRBJ2-3, with 8 bases that match TRBD2. The trim removed 3 bases at V and 6 bases at J, leaving 11 bases unmatched. Germline CDR1 LGHNA, CDR2 YSLEER. CDR3 length equals 16 residues. The CDR3 coding sequence is TGCGCCAGCAGCCACCCCCCGGGGGGGACCTGGGATACGCAGTATTTT. Translated, it gives CASSHPPGGTWDTQYF.

The chain recombines TRBV18 with TRBJ1-5, with D possibly matching TRBD1 (6 bases). V was trimmed by 3 bases and J by 7 bases, leaving 16 bases between them. Germline assignment: CDR1 KGHSH and CDR2 LQKENI. This CDR3 has 15 residues. CDR3 residues: CASSPYRDSGQPQHF. In nucleotides, the CDR3 is TGTGCCAGCTCACCTTACAGGGATTCGGGACAGCCCCAGCATTTT. Complete variable domain (other parts from reference TRBV18 and TRBJ1-5): NAGVMQNPRHLVRRRGQEARLRCSPMKGHSHVYWYRQLPEEGLKFMVYLQKENIIDESGMPKERFSAEFPKEGPSILRIQQVVRGDSAAYFCASSPYRDSGQPQHFGDGTRLSIL.

J is TRBJ1-2 and V is TRBV28; D is ambiguous. Germline V gene lookup returns CDR1 MDHEN and CDR2 SYDVKM. This CDR3 spans 13 amino acids. Trimming removed 6 bases from V and 0 bases from J, with 8 bases in between. CDR3: CASRSQANYGYTF. DNA of the CDR3: TGTGCCAGCAGATCTCAGGCTAACTATGGCTACACCTTC.

V gene TRBV5-1 combines with J gene TRBJ2-3; 7 nucleotides align to TRBD1. The V segment lost 0 bases and the J segment 4 bases; nucleotides outside the gene matches: 8. The germline V gene has CDR1 SGHRS and CDR2 YFSETQ. The CDR3 has 16 amino acids. CDR3 loop: CASSLDSLGGADTQYF. In DNA, the CDR3 is TGCGCCAGCAGCTTGGACTCCTTAGGGGGCGCAGATACGCAGTATTTT.

The chain recombines TRBV23-1 with TRBJ1-5; 8 nucleotides line up with TRBD1. TRBV23-1 is an ORF, with its function uncertain. V was pared by 3 bases and J by 6 bases, with 4 bases of the junction left unmatched. The CDR3 totals 14 residues. The CDR3: CASSQDRASQPQHF. For the CDR3, the DNA is TGCGCCAGCAGTCAGGACAGGGCCAGTCAGCCCCAGCATTTT.

This chain links TRBV6-1 with TRBJ2-7; 10 bases are shared with TRBD1. The CDR3 contains 15 residues. Per germline, CDR1 MNHNS and CDR2 SASEGT. V gave up 3 bases and J gave up 1 base; unmatched junction bases: 3. CDR3 in amino acids: CASSDPGQGSYEQYF. CDR3 coding DNA: TGTGCCAGCAGTGACCCGGGACAGGGGTCCTACGAGCAGTACTTC.

V gene TRBV7-2 combines with J gene TRBJ1-4; unclear D gene. Trimming stripped 7 bases from V and 3 bases from J, with 12 bases between. The germline CDR1 and CDR2 sequences are SGHTA and FQGNSA. This CDR3 contains 14 residues. Written as DNA, the CDR3 is TGTGCCAGCAAGAGGGCGTTAGCTAATGAAAAACTGTTTTTT. The encoded protein is CASKRALANEKLFF.

V usage is TRBV5-4 and J usage is TRBJ2-5; D is perhaps TRBD2 (5 bases). Germline V CDR1 and CDR2: SGHNT, YYREEE (reference sequence). The CDR3 length is 14 residues. V lost 3 bases, J lost 5 bases, and 14 bases lay in between. The CDR3 nucleotides read TGTGCCAGCAGCTCCCCGGGGAAGGAGGAGACCCAGTACTTC. This translates into CASSSPGKEETQYF.